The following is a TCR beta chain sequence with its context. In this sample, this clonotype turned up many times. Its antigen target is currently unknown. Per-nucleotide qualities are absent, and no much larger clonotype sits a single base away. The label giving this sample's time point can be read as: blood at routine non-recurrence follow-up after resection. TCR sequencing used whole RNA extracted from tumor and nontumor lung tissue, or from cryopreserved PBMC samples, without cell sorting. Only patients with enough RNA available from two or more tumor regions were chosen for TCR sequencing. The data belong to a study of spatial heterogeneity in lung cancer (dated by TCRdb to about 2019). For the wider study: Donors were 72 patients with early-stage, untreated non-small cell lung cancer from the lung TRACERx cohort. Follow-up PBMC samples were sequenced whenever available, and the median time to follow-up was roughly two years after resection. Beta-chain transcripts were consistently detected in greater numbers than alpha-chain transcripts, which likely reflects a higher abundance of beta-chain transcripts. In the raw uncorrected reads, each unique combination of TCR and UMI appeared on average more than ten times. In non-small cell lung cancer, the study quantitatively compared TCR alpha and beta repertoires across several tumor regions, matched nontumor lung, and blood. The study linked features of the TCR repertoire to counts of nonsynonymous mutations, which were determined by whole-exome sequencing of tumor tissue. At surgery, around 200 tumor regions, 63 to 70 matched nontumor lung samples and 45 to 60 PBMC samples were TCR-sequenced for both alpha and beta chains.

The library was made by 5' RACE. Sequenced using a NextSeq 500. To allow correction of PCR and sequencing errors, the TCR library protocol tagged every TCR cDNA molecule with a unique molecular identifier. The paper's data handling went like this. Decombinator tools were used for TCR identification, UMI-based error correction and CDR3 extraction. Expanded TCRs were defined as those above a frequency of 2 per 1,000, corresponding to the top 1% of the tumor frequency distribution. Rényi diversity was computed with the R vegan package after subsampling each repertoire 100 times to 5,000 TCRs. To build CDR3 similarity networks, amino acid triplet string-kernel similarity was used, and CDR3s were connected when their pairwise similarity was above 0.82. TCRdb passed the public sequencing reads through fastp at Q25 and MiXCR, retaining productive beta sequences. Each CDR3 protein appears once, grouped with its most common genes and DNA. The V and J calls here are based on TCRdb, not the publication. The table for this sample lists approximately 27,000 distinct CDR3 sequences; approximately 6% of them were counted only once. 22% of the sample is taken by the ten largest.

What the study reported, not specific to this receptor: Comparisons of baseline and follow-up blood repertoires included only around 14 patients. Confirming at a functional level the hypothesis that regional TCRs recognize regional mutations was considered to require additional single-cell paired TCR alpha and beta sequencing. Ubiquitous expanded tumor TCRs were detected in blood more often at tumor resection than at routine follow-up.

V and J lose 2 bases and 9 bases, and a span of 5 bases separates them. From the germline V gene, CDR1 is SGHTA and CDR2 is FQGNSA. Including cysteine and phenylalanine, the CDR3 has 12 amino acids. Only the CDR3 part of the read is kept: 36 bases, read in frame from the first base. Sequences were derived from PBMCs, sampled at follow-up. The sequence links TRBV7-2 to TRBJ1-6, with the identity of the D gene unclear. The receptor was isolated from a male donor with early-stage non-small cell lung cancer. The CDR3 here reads CASSLPSSPLHF. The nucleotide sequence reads TGTGCCAGCAGCTTACCTAGTTCACCCCTCCACTTT.